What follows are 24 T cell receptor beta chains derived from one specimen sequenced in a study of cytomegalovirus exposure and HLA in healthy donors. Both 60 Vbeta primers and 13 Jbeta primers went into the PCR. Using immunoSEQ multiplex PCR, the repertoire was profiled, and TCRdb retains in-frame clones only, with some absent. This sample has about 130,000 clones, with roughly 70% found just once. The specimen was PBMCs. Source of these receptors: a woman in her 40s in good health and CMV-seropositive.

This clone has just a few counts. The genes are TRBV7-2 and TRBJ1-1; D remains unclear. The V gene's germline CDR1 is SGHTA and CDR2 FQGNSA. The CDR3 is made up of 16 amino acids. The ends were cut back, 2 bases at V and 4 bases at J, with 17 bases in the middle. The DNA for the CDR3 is TGTGCCAGCAGCTTAATCCTTCTCGGGAGTTCCACTGAAGCTTTCTTT. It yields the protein CASSLILLGSSTEAFF.

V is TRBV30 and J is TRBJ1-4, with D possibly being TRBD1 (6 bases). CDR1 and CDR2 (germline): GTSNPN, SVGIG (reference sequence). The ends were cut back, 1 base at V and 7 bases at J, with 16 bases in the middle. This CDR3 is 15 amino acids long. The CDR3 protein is CAWSGPNRVTEKLFF. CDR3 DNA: TGTGCCTGGAGTGGCCCCAACAGGGTCACTGAAAAACTGTTTTTT.

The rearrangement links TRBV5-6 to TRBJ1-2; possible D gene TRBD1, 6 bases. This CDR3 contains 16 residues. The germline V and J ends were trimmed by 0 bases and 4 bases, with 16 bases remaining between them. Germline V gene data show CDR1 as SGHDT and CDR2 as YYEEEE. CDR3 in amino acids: CASSLGFTGKRYGYTF. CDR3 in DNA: TGTGCCAGCAGCTTGGGATTCACAGGGAAACGCTATGGCTACACCTTC.

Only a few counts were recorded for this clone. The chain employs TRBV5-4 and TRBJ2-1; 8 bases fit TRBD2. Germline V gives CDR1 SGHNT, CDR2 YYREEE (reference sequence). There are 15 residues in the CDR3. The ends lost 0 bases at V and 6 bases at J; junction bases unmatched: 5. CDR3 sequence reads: CASSLDGGGLNEQFF. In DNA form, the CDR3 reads TGTGCCAGCAGCTTGGACGGGGGGGGGCTCAATGAGCAGTTCTTC.

The CDR3 nucleotides read TGTGCCAGCAGCTATACTATGTACGACGGCAATCAGCCCCAGCATTTT. It yields the protein CASSYTMYDGNQPQHF. The J gene is TRBJ1-5, the V gene TRBV5-6; no definite D call. Germline CDR1 reads SGHDT; CDR2 reads YYEEEE. The CDR3 is 16 amino acids. Trimming stripped 3 bases from V and 2 bases from J, with 15 bases between. Together with reference TRBV5-6 and TRBJ1-5, the CDR3 gives the full variable domain: DAGVTQSPTHLIKTRGQQVTLRCSPKSGHDTVSWYQQALGQGPQFIFQYYEEEERQRGNFPDRFSGHQFPNYSSELNVNALLLGDSALYLCASSYTMYDGNQPQHFGDGTRLSIL.

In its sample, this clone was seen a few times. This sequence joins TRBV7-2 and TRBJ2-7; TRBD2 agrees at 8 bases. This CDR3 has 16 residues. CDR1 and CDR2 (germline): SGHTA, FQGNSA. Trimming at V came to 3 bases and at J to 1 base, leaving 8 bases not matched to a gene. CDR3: CASSLSAGARSYEQYF. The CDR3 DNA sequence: TGTGCCAGCAGCTTGTCAGCGGGAGCCCGTTCCTACGAGCAGTACTTC.

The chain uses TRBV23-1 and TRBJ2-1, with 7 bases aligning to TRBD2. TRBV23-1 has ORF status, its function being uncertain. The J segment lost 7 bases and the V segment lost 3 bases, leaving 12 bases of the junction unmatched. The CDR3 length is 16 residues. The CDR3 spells CASSHPTRDYRNEQFF. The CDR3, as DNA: TGCGCCAGCAGTCACCCAACCCGGGACTATAGGAATGAGCAGTTCTTC.

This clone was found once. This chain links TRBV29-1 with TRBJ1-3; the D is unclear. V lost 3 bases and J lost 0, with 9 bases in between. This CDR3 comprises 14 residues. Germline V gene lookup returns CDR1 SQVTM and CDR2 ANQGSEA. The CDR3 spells CSVDLGFSGNTIYF. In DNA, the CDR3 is TGCAGCGTTGACCTGGGCTTCTCTGGAAACACCATATATTTT. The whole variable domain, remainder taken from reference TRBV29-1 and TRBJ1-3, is SAVISQKPSRDICQRGTSLTIQCQVDSQVTMMFWYRQQPGQSLTLIATANQGSEATYESGFVIDKFPISRPNLTFSTLTVSNMSPEDSSIYLCSVDLGFSGNTIYFGEGSWLTVV.

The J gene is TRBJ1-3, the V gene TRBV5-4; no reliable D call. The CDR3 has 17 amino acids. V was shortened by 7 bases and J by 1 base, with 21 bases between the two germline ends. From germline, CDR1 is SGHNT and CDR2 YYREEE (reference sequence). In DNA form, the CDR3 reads TGTGCCAGCTCTGCTGACCCGACAACCCGTTCTGGAAACACCATATATTTT. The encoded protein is CASSADPTTRSGNTIYF.

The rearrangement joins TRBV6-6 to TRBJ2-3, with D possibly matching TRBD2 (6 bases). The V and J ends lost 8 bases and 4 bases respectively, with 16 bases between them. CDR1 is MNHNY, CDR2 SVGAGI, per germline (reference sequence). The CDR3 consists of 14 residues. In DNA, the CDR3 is TGTGCCAGCGGGGGACTCTCGGGGCCAGATACGCAGTATTTT. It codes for CASGGLSGPDTQYF.

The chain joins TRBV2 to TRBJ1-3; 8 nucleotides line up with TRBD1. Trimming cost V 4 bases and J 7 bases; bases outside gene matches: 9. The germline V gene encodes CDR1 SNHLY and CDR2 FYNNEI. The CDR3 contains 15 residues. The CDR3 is CASSGMDRVGNTIYF. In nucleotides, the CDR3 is TGTGCCAGCAGTGGAATGGACAGGGTCGGCAACACCATATATTTT.

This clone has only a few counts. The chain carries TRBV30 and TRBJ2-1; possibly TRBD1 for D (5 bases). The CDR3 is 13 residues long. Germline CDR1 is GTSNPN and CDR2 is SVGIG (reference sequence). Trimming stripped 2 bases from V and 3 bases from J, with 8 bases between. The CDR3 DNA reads TGTGCCTGGAGTCCAGGGAACTACAATGAGCAGTTCTTC. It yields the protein CAWSPGNYNEQFF.

Here the CDR3 reads CASSPRHPGLAPRTDTQYF. The CDR3 nucleotides read TGCGCCAGCAGCCCGCGACATCCGGGACTAGCGCCCCGCACAGATACGCAGTATTTT. This sequence joins TRBV4-1 and TRBJ2-3; TRBD2 agrees at 10 bases. This CDR3 is 19 amino acids long. Germline CDR1 MGHRA, CDR2 YSYEKL. With 4 bases clipped from V and 1 base from J, the junction kept 14 bases outside the gene matches.

In nucleotides, the CDR3 is TGTGCCAGCAGCTTGGGACAGGGATCCCAAGAGACCCAGTACTTC. This translates into CASSLGQGSQETQYF. The chain carries TRBV5-8 and TRBJ2-5; 7 bases line up with TRBD1. This CDR3 comprises 15 residues. The trim removed 0 bases at V and 1 base at J, leaving 3 bases unmatched. CDR1 is SGHTS and CDR2 is YDEGEE in the germline V gene.

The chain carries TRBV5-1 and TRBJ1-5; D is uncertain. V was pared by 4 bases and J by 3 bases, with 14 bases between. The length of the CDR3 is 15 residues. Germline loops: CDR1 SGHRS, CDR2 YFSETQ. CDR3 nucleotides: TGCGCCAGCAGCCCCCTGGGAGGGCCCAATCAGCCCCAGCATTTT. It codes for CASSPLGGPNQPQHF. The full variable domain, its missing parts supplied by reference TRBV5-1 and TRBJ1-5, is KAGVTQTPRYLIKTRGQQVTLSCSPISGHRSVSWYQQTPGQGLQFLFEYFSETQRNKGNFPGRFSGRQFSNSRSEMNVSTLELGDSALYLCASSPLGGPNQPQHFGDGTRLSIL.

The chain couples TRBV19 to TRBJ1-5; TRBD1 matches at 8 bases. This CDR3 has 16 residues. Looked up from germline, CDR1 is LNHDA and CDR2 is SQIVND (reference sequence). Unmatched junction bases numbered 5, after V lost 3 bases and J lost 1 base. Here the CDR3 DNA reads TGTGCCAGTAGTATTACCCGGACAGGGAGCAATCAGCCCCAGCATTTT. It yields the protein CASSITRTGSNQPQHF.

The CDR3 coding sequence is TGTGCCAGCAGCCCGCGGGACAGAGAGTACAATGAGCAGTTCTTC. It yields the protein CASSPRDREYNEQFF. V gene TRBV4-2 combines with J gene TRBJ2-1; tentative D call: TRBD1 (7 bases). This CDR3 contains 15 residues. Trimming left V 4 bases short and J 4 bases short, with 14 bases between. Germline CDR1 LGHNA, CDR2 YNFKEQ.

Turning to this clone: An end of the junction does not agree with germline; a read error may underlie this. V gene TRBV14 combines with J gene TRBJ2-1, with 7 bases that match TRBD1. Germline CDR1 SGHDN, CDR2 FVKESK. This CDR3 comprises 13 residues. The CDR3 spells CASSQTGYSEQFF. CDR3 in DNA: TGTGCCAGCAGCCAGACAGGGTACAGTGAGCAGTTCTTC.

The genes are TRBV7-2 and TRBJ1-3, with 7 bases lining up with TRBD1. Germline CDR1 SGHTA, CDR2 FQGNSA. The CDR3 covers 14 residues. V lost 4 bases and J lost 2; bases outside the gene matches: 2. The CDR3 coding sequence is TGTGCCAGCAGCTCGACAGGGCCTGGAAACACCATATATTTT. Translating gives CASSSTGPGNTIYF.

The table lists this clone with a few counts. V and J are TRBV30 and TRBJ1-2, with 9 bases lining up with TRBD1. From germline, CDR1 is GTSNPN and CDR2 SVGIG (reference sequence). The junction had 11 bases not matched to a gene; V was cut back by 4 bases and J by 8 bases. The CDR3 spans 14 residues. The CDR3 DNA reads TGTGCCTGGACCTCAACAGGGGGCCCCTGCGGCTACACCTTC. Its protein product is CAWTSTGGPCGYTF.

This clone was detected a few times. The CDR3, as DNA: TGTGCCAGCAGTCGACAGGGAGGCTCGGTGAATTCACCCCTCCACTTT. This sequence encodes CASSRQGGSVNSPLHF. The chain uses TRBV5-4 and TRBJ1-6; 7 bases line up with TRBD1. The junction had 12 bases not matched to a gene; V was cut back by 5 bases and J by 7 bases. The CDR3 spans 16 residues. Germline loops: CDR1 SGHNT, CDR2 YYREEE (reference sequence).

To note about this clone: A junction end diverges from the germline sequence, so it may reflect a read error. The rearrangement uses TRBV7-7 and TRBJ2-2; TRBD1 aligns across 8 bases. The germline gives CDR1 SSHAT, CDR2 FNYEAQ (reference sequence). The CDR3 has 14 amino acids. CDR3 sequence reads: CASSLGTGTGELFF. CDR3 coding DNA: TGTGCTAGCAGCCTCGGGACAGGCACCGGGGAGCTGTTTTTT.

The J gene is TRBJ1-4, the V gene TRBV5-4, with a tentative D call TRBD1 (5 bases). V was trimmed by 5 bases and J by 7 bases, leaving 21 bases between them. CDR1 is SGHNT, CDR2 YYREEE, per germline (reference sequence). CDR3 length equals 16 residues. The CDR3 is CASSDQRGGRPEKLFF. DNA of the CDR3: TGTGCCAGCAGTGATCAAAGGGGAGGGCGACCTGAAAAACTGTTTTTT.

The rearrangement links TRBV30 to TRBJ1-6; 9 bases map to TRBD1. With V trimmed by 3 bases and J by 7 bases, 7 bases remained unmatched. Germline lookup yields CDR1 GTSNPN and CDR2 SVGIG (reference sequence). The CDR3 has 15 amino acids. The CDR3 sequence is CAWSVPGTGNSPLHF. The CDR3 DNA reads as TGTGCCTGGAGCGTCCCCGGGACAGGGAATTCACCCCTCCACTTT.